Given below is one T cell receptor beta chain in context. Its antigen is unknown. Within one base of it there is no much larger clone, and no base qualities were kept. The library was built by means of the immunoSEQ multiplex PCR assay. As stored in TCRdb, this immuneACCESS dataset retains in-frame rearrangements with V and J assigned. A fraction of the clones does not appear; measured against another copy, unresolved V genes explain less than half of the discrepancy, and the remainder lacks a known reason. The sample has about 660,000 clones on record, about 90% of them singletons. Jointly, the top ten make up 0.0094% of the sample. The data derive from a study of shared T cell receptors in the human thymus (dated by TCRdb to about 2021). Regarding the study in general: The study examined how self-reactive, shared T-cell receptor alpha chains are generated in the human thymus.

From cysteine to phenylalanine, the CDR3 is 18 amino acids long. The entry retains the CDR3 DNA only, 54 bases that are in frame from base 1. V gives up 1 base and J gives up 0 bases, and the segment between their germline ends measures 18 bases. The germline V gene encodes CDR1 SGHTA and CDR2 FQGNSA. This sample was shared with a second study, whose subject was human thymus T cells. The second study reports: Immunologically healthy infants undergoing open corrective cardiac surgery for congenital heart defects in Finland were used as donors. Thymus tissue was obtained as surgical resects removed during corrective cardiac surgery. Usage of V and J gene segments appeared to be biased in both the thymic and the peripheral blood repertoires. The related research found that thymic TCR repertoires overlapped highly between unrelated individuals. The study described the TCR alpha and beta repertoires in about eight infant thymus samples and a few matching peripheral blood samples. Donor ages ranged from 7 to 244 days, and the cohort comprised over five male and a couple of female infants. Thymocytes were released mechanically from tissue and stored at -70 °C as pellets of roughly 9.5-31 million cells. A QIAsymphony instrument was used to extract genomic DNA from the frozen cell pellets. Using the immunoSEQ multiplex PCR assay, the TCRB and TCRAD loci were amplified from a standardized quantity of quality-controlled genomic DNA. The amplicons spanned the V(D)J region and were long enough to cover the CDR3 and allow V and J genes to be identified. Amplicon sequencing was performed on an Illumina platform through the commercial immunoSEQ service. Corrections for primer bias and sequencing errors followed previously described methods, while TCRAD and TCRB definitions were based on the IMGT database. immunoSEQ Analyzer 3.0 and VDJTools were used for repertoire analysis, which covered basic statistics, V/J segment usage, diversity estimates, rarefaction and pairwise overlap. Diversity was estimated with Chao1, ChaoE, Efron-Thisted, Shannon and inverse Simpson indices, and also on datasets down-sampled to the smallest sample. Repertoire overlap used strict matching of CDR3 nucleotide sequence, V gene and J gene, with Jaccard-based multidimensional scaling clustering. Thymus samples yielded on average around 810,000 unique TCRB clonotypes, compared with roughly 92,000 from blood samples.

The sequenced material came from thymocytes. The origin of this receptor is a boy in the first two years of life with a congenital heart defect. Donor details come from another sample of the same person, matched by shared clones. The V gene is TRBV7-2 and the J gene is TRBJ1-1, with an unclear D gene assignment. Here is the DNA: TGTGCCAGCAGCTTAGAGTCATGGCAGAAATCCATGAACACTGAAGCTTTCTTT. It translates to CASSLESWQKSMNTEAFF. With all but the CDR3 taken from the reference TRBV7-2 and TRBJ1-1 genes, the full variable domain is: GAGVSQSPSNKVTEKGKDVELRCDPISGHTALYWYRQSLGQGLEFLIYFQGNSAPDKSGLPSDRFSAERTGGSVSTLTIQRTQQEDSAVYLCASSLESWQKSMNTEAFFGQGTRLTVV.